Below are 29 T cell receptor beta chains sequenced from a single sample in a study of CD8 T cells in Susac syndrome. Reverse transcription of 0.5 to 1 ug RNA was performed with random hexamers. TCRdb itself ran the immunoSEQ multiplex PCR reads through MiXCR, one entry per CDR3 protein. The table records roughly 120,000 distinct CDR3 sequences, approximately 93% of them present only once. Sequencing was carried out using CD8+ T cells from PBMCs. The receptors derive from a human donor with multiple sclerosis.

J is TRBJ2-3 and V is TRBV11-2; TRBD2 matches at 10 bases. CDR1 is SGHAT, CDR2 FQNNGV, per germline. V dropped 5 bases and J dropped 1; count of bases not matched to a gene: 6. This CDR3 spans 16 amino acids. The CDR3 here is CASSLAGTSGTDTQYF. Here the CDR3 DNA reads TGTGCCAGCAGCCTGGCGGGGACTAGCGGCACAGATACGCAGTATTTT.

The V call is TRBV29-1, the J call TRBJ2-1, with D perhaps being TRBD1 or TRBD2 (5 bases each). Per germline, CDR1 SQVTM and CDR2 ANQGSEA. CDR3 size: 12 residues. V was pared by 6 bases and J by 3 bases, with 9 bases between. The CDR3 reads CSVGADYNEQFF. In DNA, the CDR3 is TGCAGCGTCGGGGCGGACTACAATGAGCAGTTCTTC.

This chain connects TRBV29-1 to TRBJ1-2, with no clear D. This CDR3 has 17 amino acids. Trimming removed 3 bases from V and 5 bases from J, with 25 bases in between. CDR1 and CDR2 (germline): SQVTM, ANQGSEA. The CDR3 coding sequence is TGCAGCGTTGACGAGGGCAAGAGGGTTTCTTTCCGATATGGCTACACCTTC. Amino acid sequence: CSVDEGKRVSFRYGYTF.

CDR3 nucleotides: TGTGCCAGCACCCGATATGGGCCTCGGCGGGAGACCCAGTACTTC. Its translation is CASTRYGPRRETQYF. V and J are TRBV12-3 or TRBV12-4 and TRBJ2-5, with D unclear. The CDR3 has 15 residues. V gave up 7 bases and J gave up 5 bases, with 20 bases separating them.

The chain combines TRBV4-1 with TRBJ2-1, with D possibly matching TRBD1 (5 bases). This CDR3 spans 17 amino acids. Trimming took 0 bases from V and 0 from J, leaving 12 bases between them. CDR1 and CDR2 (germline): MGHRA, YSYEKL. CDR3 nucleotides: TGCGCCAGCAGCCAAGAGGGGCAGTCGAGCTCCTACAATGAGCAGTTCTTC. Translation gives CASSQEGQSSSYNEQFF.

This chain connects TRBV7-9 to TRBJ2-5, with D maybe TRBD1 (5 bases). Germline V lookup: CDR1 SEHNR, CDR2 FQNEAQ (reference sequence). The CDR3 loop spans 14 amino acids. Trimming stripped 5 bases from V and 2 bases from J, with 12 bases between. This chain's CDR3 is CASSHQGNQETQYF. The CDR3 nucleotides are TGTGCCAGCAGCCACCAGGGCAATCAAGAGACCCAGTACTTC.

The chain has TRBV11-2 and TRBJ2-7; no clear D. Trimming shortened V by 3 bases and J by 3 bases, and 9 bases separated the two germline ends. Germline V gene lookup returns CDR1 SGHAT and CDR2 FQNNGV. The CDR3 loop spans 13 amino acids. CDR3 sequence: CASSFGQNYEQYV. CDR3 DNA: TGTGCCAGCAGCTTCGGGCAGAACTACGAGCAGTACGTC.

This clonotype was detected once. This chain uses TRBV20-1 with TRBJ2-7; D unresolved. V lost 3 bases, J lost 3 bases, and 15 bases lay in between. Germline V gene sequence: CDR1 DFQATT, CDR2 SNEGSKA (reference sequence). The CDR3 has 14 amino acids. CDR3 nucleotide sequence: TGCAGTGCTAGTCTCCCCGCGAACTACTACGAGCAGTACTTC. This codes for CSASLPANYYEQYF.

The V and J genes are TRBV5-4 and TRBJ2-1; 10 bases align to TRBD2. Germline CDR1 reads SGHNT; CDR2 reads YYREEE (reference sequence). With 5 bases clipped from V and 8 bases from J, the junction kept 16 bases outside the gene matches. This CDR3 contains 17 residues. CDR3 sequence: CASRLAGSTRGGDEQFF. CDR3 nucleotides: TGTGCCAGCAGACTAGCGGGATCAACCCGAGGAGGGGATGAGCAGTTCTTC.

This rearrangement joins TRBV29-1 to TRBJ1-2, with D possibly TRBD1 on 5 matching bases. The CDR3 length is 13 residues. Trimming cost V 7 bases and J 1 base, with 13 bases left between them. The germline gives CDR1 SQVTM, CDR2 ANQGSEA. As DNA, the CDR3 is TGCAGCGCGCCCTCGGGGGATAACTATGGCTACACCTTC. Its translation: CSAPSGDNYGYTF.

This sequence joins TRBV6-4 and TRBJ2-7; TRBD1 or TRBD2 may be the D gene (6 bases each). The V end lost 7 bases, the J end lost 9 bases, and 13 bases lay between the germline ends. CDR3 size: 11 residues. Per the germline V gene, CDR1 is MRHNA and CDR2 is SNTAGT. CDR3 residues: CASIGGSGQYF. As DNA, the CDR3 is TGTGCCAGCATAGGGGGGTCAGGGCAGTACTTC.

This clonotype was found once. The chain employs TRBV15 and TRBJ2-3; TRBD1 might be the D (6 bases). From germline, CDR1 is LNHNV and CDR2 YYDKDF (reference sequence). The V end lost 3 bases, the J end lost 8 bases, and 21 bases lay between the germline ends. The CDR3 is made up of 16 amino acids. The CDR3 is CATSRGATGDRGTQYF. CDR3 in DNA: TGTGCCACCAGCAGGGGGGCGACTGGGGATCGAGGTACGCAGTATTTT.

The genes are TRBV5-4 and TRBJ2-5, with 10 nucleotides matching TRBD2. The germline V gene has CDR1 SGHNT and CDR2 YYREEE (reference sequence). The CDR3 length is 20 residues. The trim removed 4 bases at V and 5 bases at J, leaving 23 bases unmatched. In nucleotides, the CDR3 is TGTGCCAGCAGCACCACAGCGGGGGGGCCAAGTCTCCCCCCAAAGGAGACCCAGTACTTC. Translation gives CASSTTAGGPSLPPKETQYF. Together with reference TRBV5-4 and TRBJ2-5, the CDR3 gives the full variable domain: ETGVTQSPTHLIKTRGQQVTLRCSSQSGHNTVSWYQQALGQGPQFIFQYYREEENGRGNFPPRFSGLQFPNYSSELNVNALELDDSALYLCASSTTAGGPSLPPKETQYFGPGTRLLVL.

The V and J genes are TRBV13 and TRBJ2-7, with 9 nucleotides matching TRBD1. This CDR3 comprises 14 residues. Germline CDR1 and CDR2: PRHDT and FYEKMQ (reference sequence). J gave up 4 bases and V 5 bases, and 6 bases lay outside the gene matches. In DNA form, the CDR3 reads TGTGCCAGCAGCCCAGGGACAGGGATTTACGAGCAGTACTTC. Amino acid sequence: CASSPGTGIYEQYF.

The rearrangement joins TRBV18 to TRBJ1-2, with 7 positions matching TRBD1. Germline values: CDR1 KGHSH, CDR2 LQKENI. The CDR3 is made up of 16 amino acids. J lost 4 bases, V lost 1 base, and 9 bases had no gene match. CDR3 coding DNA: TGTGCCAGCTCACCACTGAGTAGGGGGCCCATCTATGGCTACACCTTC. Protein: CASSPLSRGPIYGYTF.

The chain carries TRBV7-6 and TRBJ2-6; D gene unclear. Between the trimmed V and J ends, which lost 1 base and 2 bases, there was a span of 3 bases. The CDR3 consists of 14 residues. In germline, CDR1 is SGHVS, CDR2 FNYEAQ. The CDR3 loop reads CASSLGPGANVLTF. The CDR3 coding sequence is TGTGCCAGCAGCTTAGGGCCTGGGGCCAACGTCCTGACTTTC.

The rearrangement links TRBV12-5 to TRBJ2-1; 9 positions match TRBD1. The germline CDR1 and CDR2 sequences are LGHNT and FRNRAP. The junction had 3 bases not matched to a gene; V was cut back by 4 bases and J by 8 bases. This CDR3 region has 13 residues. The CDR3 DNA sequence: TGTGCTAGTGGTTGGACAGGGGTGGATGAGCAGTTCTTC. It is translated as CASGWTGVDEQFF.

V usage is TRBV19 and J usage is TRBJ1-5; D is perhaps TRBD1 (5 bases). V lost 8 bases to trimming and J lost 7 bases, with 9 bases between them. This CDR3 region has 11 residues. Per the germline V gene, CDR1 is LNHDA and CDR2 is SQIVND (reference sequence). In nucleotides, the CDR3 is TGTGCCAGTGCCGGGGGACAGCCCCAGCATTTT. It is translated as CASAGGQPQHF.

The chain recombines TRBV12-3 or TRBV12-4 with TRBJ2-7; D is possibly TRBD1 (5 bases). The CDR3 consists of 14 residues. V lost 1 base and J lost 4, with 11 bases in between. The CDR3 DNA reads TGTGCCAGCAGTTTAGGGGGCAGGGTGTACGAGCAGTACTTC. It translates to CASSLGGRVYEQYF.

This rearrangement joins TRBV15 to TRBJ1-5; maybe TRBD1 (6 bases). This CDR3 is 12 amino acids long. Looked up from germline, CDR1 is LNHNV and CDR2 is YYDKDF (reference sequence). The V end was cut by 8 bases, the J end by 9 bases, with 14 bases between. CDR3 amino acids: CATSQGTGPQHF. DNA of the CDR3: TGTGCCACCTCCCAGGGGACTGGGCCCCAGCATTTT.

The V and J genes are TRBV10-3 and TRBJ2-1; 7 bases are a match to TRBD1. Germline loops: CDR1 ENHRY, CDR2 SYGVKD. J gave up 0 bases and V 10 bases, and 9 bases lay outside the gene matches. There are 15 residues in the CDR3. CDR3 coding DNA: TGTGCCAGTTGGACAGGAACCAGCTCCTACAATGAGCAGTTCTTC. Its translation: CASWTGTSSYNEQFF.

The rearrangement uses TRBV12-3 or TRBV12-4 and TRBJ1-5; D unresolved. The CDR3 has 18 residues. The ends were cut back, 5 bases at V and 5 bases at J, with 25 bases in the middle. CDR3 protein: CASSRHKGWVRGDQPQHF. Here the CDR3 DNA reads TGTGCCAGCAGTCGGCATAAGGGCTGGGTACGGGGAGATCAGCCCCAGCATTTT.

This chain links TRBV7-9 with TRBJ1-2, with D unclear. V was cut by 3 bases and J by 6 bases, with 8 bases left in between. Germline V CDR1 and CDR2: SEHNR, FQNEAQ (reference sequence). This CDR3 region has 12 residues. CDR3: CASSFGYDGYTF. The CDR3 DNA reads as TGTGCCAGCAGCTTTGGTTATGATGGCTACACCTTC.

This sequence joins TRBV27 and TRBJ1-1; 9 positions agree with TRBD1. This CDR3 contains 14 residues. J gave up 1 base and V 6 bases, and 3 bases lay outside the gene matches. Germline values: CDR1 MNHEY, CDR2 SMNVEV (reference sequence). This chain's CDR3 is CASSLTGGNTEAFF. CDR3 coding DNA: TGTGCCAGCAGCCTGACAGGGGGGAACACTGAAGCTTTCTTT.

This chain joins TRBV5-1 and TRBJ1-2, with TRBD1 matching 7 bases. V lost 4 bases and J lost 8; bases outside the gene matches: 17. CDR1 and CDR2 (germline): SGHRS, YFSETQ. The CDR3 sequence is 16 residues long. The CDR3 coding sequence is TGCGCCAGCAGCGGTGTAAGAGAGGGGGCCCCCCTAGGCTACACCTTC. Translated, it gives CASSGVREGAPLGYTF.

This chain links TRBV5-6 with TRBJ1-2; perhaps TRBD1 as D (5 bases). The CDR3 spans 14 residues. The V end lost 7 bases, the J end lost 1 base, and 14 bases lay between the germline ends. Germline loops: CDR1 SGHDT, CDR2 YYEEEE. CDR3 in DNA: TGTGCCAGCTTCCCGGGACGGGATAACTATGGCTACACCTTC. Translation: CASFPGRDNYGYTF.

CDR3 coding DNA: TGCGCACAGGGGTTTTTAGAGACCCAGTACTTC. This encodes CAQGFLETQYF. This chain links TRBV29-1 with TRBJ2-5; 7 positions agree with TRBD1. Germline-derived CDR1 and CDR2 are SQVTM and ANQGSEA. This CDR3 comprises 11 residues. Looking up the rest from reference TRBV29-1 and TRBJ2-5 gives the full variable domain: SAVISQKPSRDICQRGTSLTIQCQVDSQVTMMFWYRQQPGQSLTLIATANQGSEATYESGFVIDKFPISRPNLTFSTLTVSNMSPEDSSIYLCAQGFLETQYFGPGTRLLVL.

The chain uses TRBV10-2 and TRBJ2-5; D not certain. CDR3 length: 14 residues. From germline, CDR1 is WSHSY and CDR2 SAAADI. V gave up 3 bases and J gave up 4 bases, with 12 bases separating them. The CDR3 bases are TGCGCCAGCAGTGAAGGACGCCTGGGAGAGACCCAGTACTTC. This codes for CASSEGRLGETQYF.

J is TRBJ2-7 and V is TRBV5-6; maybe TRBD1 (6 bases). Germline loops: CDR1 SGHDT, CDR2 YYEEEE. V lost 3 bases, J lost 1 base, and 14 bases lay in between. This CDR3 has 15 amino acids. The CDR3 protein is CASSSPTGLSYEQYV. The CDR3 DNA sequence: TGTGCCAGCAGCTCGCCGACAGGTCTTTCCTACGAGCAGTACGTC.